The entry below gives a single T cell receptor beta chain sequence along with its context. This clonotype occurred a few times. Its antigen specificity is not known. No much larger clonotype is one base removed from it; base qualities were not supplied. The sample is drawn from a study of blood T cells in healthy people across ages (dated by TCRdb to 2014 to 2015). Notes on the research overall: In model experiments, roughly one uniquely barcoded TCR beta cDNA molecule per two T cells was captured by template switching. To track age-related changes in TCR beta repertoire diversity, the study relied on deep sequencing normalized with unique cDNA molecular identifiers. Using the same blood draw, the study looked at two additional independent replicas of 1 million unique cDNA reads for two donors, one aged 18 to 30 and the other aged 80 or older. Donors were grouped into four age groups: young (average approximately 15 years), middle-aged (roughly 38), aged (over 55) and long-lived (less than 85). What the research found in general, with its limitations: There was a strong correlation between observed TCR beta diversity and the percentage of naive T cells measured by flow cytometry. Because profiling used bulk unsorted PBMCs, naive and antigen-experienced compartments could not be compared conclusively. Compared with the aged group, more naive CD4+ T cells, fewer expanded clones and increased TCR diversity were shown by the long-lived group, suggesting age selection. As age increased, observed TCR beta diversity per million T cells dropped in a roughly linear way, and a significant reduction was already evident by age roughly 40. Total diversity estimates from one million sequenced T cells were considered lower bounds and underestimates. Because the CMV infection status of the donors was unknown, age-related changes in expanded clonotypes may potentially have been confounded.

The donors were around 39 Caucasian individuals from Russia, aged 6 to 90 years, who were systemically healthy. About 9.6 milliliters of peripheral blood were collected from each donor into EDTA-treated Vacutainer tubes. Ficoll-Paque density-gradient centrifugation was used to isolate PBMCs, with at least 6 million obtained per sample. Total RNA was extracted from PBMCs with Trizol reagent, with at least 6 micrograms obtained per sample. Naive CD45RAhigh/CD27high T cell percentages were measured by flow cytometry on a PBMC aliquot from every donor. Receptor amplification or capture employed 5' RACE. The sample was run on an Illumina HiSeq 2500. A second PCR of about 7 to 12 cycles was run with a J-beta primer mix and a sample-barcoded 5' primer. A template-switch 5' adaptor carrying 12 random nucleotides introduced a unique molecular identifier onto each TCR beta cDNA molecule. Each sample yielded at least 3 million CDR3-containing paired-end reads. All of the RNA was converted into first-strand cDNA using the Mint cDNA synthesis kit, with a TRBC-specific oligonucleotide serving as the primer. Following uracil-DNA glycosylase treatment, all cDNA underwent a first 18-cycle PCR with the universal primers M1SS and BC2_uni_R. On the authors' methods: For normalization, 1 million high-quality reads, each with a distinct molecular identifier, were randomly selected from each sample. Reads sharing molecular identifiers were discarded rather than binned into consensus sequences. MiTCR, with a Q25 quality threshold and the strictest error-elimination algorithm, was used for CDR3 identification, clonotype clustering and error correction. A nonparametric unseen species model using Euler transformation provided a lower-bound estimate of total TCR beta diversity. Starting from the raw public reads, TCRdb applied fastp trimming at Q25, assembled clones with MiXCR and retained in-frame beta chains. Identical CDR3 protein sequences are pooled into one entry, listed with their most common genes and DNA. The V and J calls shown here were made by TCRdb, not taken from the authors' results. This sample lists some 760,000 distinct CDR3 sequences; approximately 25% were detected once. The ten biggest clones cover just under 9.5% of the sample.

Separately, the same data were catalogued under a study of T cells of mothers and their children. As that second study puts it: Donors were nine systemically healthy Caucasian individuals: three mothers and their six children. cDNA synthesis used all of the extracted RNA, with around 1.5 ug of RNA in each 15 ul reaction. In the second PCR, the M1S primer added sample barcodes and 2-4 random nucleotides. Each mother yielded over 9.5 million TCR beta CDR3 reads and each child 3 million or so reads. TCR recombination output is similarly shaped by thymic selection in related and unrelated pairs, with a minor effect exerted by inherited differences. Normalized repertoire overlap was always found to be slightly, but never significantly, higher in related mother-child pairs than in unrelated mother-child pairs. Persistent microchimeric T cell clones were not detected, at a sensitivity of around 100 clones per million clonotypes. Deep NGS was used in the study to compare the TCR beta repertoires of mothers and children and to look for features that separate related mother-child pairs from unrelated individuals. Mothers averaged roughly 36 +/- 4 years of age and children averaged 11 +/- 4 years. After adapters were ligated using NEBNext reagents, the libraries underwent 100+100 nt paired-end sequencing on an Illumina HiSeq 2000. To prevent cross-contamination, the mother and child libraries were prepared a month apart and were sequenced in separate runs. Each donor had between roughly 450,000 and 2,100,000 distinct TCR beta clonotypes identified. Naive TCR beta clonotypes were estimated from low-frequency clonotypes matched to each donor's FACS-determined naive share, without sorting.

The material sequenced was blood. This TCR derives from a boy younger than 18 in good health.

Here is the DNA: TGTGCCAGCAGCTACCTGGGGAACGAGCAGTACTTC. The resulting protein is CASSYLGNEQYF. The chain couples TRBV3-1 to TRBJ2-7, with the D gene not clear enough to name. The CDR3, cysteine through phenylalanine, is 12 amino acids long. The kept DNA is CDR3 alone, 36 bases in frame from the first base. The V end loses 5 bases and the J end loses 5 bases, and a stretch of 10 bases separates them. CDR1 and CDR2 (LGHDT, YNNKEL) derive from the germline V gene (reference sequence).